This T cell receptor (beta chain) was sequenced during a study of CD4 T cell repertoires in COVID-19. V was cut by 5 bases and J by 8 bases, with 18 bases left in between. The V gene's germline CDR1 is SGHAT and CDR2 FQNNGV. This CDR3 has 15 residues. Profiling relied on immunoSEQ multiplex PCR, and the TCRdb table lists in-frame clones only, not all of them. The data hold about 24,000 clones, with 93% observed a single time. Sequencing was done directly on freshly isolated, uncultured memory T cells. V gene TRBV11-2 combines with J gene TRBJ1-4; possibly TRBD1 for D (6 bases). The clonotype comes from a human donor who had COVID-19. Here the sequenced sample was circulating follicular helper CD4+ T cells (cTfh) from blood, taken before the COVID-19 pandemic. The CDR3 here is CASSPQQGGGEKLFF. CDR3 DNA sequence: TGTGCCAGCAGCCCCCAACAGGGCGGGGGCGAAAAACTGTTTTTT.